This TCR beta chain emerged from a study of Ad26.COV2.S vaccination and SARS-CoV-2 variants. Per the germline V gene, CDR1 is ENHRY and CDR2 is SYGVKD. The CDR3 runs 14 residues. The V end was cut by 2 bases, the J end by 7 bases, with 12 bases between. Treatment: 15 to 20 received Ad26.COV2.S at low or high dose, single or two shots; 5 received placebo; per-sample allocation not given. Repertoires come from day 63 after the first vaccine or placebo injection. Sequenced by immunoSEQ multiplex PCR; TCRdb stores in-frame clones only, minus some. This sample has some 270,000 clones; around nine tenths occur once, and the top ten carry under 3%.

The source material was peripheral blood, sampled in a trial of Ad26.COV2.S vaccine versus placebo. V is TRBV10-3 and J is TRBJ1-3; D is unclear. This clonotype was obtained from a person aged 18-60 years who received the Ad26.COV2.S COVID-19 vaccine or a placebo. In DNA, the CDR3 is TGTGCCATCAGTGAGACAAACGGGGTGAACACCATATATTTT. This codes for CAISETNGVNTIYF.